This T cell receptor (beta chain) was identified in a study of beta chain features in type 1 diabetes. Study conclusions and caveats: Type 1 diabetes patients had TCRB CDR3s that were shorter (moderately but significantly so) in all four CD4+ subsets.

The sequenced template was cDNA made from the entire isolated RNA. Assay: immunoSEQ multiplex PCR; the TCRdb copy retains only in-frame clones and omits some. There are 200,000 to 250,000 clones in the sample; under 13% occur only once, and 1% to 1.5% lies in the top ten. This clone has more than one count but fewer than ten. Its antigen is unidentified. Trimming cost V 2 bases and J 4 bases, with 12 bases left between them. Looked up from germline, CDR1 is ENHRY and CDR2 is SYGVKD. The CDR3 is made up of 15 amino acids. Sequenced: central memory CD4+ T cells from blood. The receptor comes from a man between 18 and 35 years old in good health. The V call is TRBV10-3, the J call TRBJ2-1, with no clear D. The CDR3 coding sequence is TGTGCCATCAGTGAGCGGGCTCCGGCTTACAATGAGCAGTTCTTC. This codes for CAISERAPAYNEQFF.